This record concerns one TCR beta chain sequence. V was pared by 1 base and J by 0 bases, with 7 bases between. CDR3 size: 15 residues. Germline CDR1 GTSNPN, CDR2 SVGIG (reference sequence). Authors' data handling: For nucleated cells, counts were estimated from reference gene primer amplification. The protocol was immunoSEQ multiplex PCR, while the TCRdb copy is restricted to in-frame clones and leaves out a portion. V, J and clone size are those of that table, while D and trimming were read from the DNA. The sample comprises around 320,000 clones, roughly 88% of which are singletons, and just under 7% rests with the top ten. The entry originates in a study of blood T cell repertoires in COVID-19. Study information: Material from acute and convalescent COVID-19 was sourced from the United States, Italy and Spain. Nucleic acid was either cDNA or gDNA, and it came from T cells, B-cell-depleted T cells, or PBMCs.

Sequenced sample: peripheral blood. The clonotype comes from a young woman who had recovered from COVID-19. The gene calls are TRBV30 and TRBJ2-6; D is unresolved. The CDR3 protein is CAWSDTPSGANVLTF. The CDR3 DNA follows: TGTGCCTGGAGTGACACCCCCTCTGGGGCCAACGTCCTGACTTTC.